The clone carrying this T cell receptor beta chain was detected ten times or more. Its matching antigen is unknown. The record originates from a study of beta chain features in type 1 diabetes. Sequencing targeted expressed TCRB transcripts, as all isolated RNA had been reverse transcribed. Profiled with immunoSEQ multiplex PCR; TCRdb holds only in-frame clones, not every one. This table holds about 640,000 clones, under 15% found once. Purity exceeded 95% in all sorted populations. The CDR3 has 16 residues. The trim removed 3 bases at V and 4 bases at J, leaving 11 bases unmatched. Looked up from germline, CDR1 is MDHEN and CDR2 is SYDVKM. Study findings and constraints: Shortening of TCRB CDR3s, moderate but significant, appeared in all four CD4+ subsets of Type 1 diabetes patients.

The chain uses TRBV28 and TRBJ2-7; 8 bases are shared with TRBD1. This TCR came from a man aged 30 to 45 with type 1 diabetes. The sequenced sample consisted of naive CD4+ T cells from blood. CDR3 sequence: CASSLATGGFGYEQYF. The DNA for the CDR3 is TGTGCCAGCAGTTTGGCTACAGGGGGATTTGGGTACGAGCAGTACTTC.